The following is a TCR beta chain sequence with its context. Its antigen has not been determined. No base quality values were provided; no much bigger clone lies one nucleotide off. Receptors were amplified or captured by the immunoSEQ multiplex PCR assay. High-throughput TCR-beta CDR3 sequencing of genomic DNA from most patients was performed by Adaptive Biotechnologies. In the source study's methods: Adaptive's ImmunoSEQ software supplied the TCR sequencing data for 18 patients, while MiXCR and VDJtools were used to process a few other patients. CDR3 nucleotide sequences shared by donor and recipient were removed because the origin of these sequences could not be assigned. To be classed as alloreactive, a clone needed at least 2-fold expansion over unstimulated cells and a minimum CFSE-low frequency of 0.002% (template counts) or 0.001% (read counts). A clone was considered mappable if detected in the sequenced pre-transplant spleen, lymph node, or MLR CFSE-low populations of the donor or recipient. The cumulative frequency of alloreactive clones was calculated as a percentage of all sequences, weighted by copy number. TCRdb's version of the immuneACCESS table is confined to in-frame rearrangements and falls short of the full clone set. An unresolved V gene accounts for under half of the shortfall where checked; the remainder is of unknown origin. The V and J calls and clone size come from that table; D and trimming were worked out from the DNA. The sample table contains about 97,000 clones; only one count was recorded for roughly 90% of them. The ten largest account for about 16% of the sample.

The CDR3, from cysteine to phenylalanine, totals 17 residues. The only DNA kept is the CDR3, 51 bases in frame from the first base. CDR1 and CDR2 are read off the germline V gene as LGHNT and FRNRAP. Between the V and J ends, shortened by 6 bases and 1 base respectively, the junction contains 20 bases. This record comes from a study of graft-versus-host responses after intestinal transplantation (dated by TCRdb to the early 2020s). For the wider study: Multivisceral, liver-intestinal, or isolated intestinal transplants were received by the recipients. Anti-thymocyte globulin induction was given to all recipients, followed by maintenance tacrolimus and steroids for about 3 years. After intestinal transplantation, graft-versus-host and host-versus-graft alloreactive T cell clones were followed in the graft, circulation and bone marrow using bulk TCR-beta CDR3 sequencing. Alloreactive clones were identified by sequencing pre-transplant mixed lymphocyte reaction products and comparing them with unstimulated pre-transplant donor and recipient T cells. Of the roughly 24 intestinal transplant recipients enrolled in the cohort, one of whom was a retransplant, a few patients without pretransplant specimens were excluded. A peak of at least 4% donor T cells among recipient peripheral blood mononuclear cells was the definition used for donor T cell macrochimerism. Samples from a few later patients were sequenced in-house on an Illumina MiSeq with MiXCR processing rather than by the commercial service. Study-level results and caveats: The relatively low number and heterogeneity of intestinal transplant patients limited the conclusions. GvH clones were detected in recipient bone marrow, and some appeared earlier in ileal mucosa or blood, consistent with an intestinal mucosal origin. High GvH to HvG T cell clonal ratios were observed in the allografts of patients with donor T cell macrochimerism. Early after transplant, declines in HvG clones were associated with peak levels of circulating GvH clones.

Blood samples were collected up to 4 times in the first month after transplant and then at least monthly when available. This specimen was PBMCs, taken roughly 410 days after intestinal transplant. In this chain, TRBV12-5 is recombined with TRBJ2-3; the D gene could be TRBD1 or TRBD2, each one agreeing over 5 bases. This TCR came from a human patient who received an intestinal transplant, so some T cells may come from the graft donor. At the DNA level, the sequence is TGTGCTAGTGGGGCCCCGAGGGGCCCCATACGCACAGATACGCAGTATTTT. It specifies CASGAPRGPIRTDTQYF.